Listed below are T cell receptor beta chains from one sample, sequenced in a study of cytomegalovirus exposure and HLA in healthy donors. Sequencing used immunoSEQ multiplex PCR; TCRdb keeps in-frame clones, though not all of them. The sample includes fewer than 350,000 clones, 88% of them seen just once. Sequencing was done on a sample of PBMCs. The receptor source for this set is a woman younger than 30 in good health and CMV-seronegative. Each CDR3 is given with its conserved first and last residue. D genes are given only for firm matches. Some rows have no size entry. The others give once, few or many, or a class for an expanded clone.

V	length	D	size	J	CDR3	DNA
TRBV7-2	14	.	.	TRBJ1-2	CASSLPLGARGYTF	TGTGCCAGCAGCTTACCACTGGGGGCGCGAGGCTACACCTTC
TRBV6-5	15	.	.	TRBJ1-5	CASSYSGARDQPQHF	TGTGCCAGCAGTTATTCAGGGGCGAGAGATCAGCCCCAGCATTTT
TRBV27	18	.	.	TRBJ2-1	CASSLRFETAISYNEQFF	TGTGCCAGCAGTTTAAGGTTCGAGACAGCCATCTCCTACAATGAGCAGTTCTTC
TRBV2	16	.	.	TRBJ2-1	CAIFIGASFGNNEQFF	TGTGCCATCTTTATAGGGGCTAGTTTTGGCAACAATGAGCAGTTCTTC
TRBV6-1	15	TRBD1	.	TRBJ1-6	CASSARQGDNSPLHF	TGTGCCAGCAGTGCCCGACAGGGAGATAATTCACCCCTCCACTTT
TRBV27	16	.	.	TRBJ2-7	CASSRSTRGGDYEQYF	TGTGCCAGCAGTCGGTCCACTAGGGGAGGAGACTACGAGCAGTACTTC
TRBV4-1	15	TRBD1	.	TRBJ1-1	CASSGTGTGNYEAFF	TGCGCCAGCAGCGGAACCGGGACAGGGAATTACGAAGCTTTCTTT
TRBV11-2	16	.	.	TRBJ2-7	CASSLAGSGLFYEQYF	TGTGCCAGCAGCTTAGCTGGCAGCGGGCTTTTCTACGAGCAGTACTTC
TRBV6-1	15	.	few	TRBJ1-2	CASNEMEGRTIMWTF	TGTGCCAGCAATGAAATGGAGGGGCGCACGATTATGTGGACCTTC
TRBV4-1	16	TRBD1	.	TRBJ2-1	CASSQQGETPYNEQFF	TGCGCCAGCAGCCAGCAGGGGGAGACTCCCTACAATGAGCAGTTCTTC
TRBV6-4	13	.	few	TRBJ1-5	CASSPGANQPQHF	TGTGCCAGCAGTCCAGGGGCTAATCAGCCCCAGCATTTT
TRBV27	15	TRBD1	.	TRBJ1-1	CASSGSGGGFAEAFF	TGTGCCAGCAGTGGCTCAGGGGGCGGGTTCGCTGAAGCTTTCTTT
TRBV10-3	16	.	.	TRBJ2-7	CAISGGAGTATYEQYF	TGTGCCATCAGTGGGGGGGCCGGGACAGCTACCTACGAGCAGTACTTC
TRBV11-2	17	.	.	TRBJ2-7	CASSVRGSQGSPLEQYF	TGTGCCAGCAGCGTTAGGGGCTCACAGGGTTCCCCTCTCGAGCAGTACTTC
TRBV2	17	TRBD1	.	TRBJ1-1	CASRTGTGPPTNTEAFF	TGTGCCAGCAGGACCGGGACAGGGCCGCCTACGAACACTGAAGCTTTCTTT
TRBV9	16	TRBD2	.	TRBJ2-7	CASSVSSSGSGVEQYF	TGTGCCAGCAGCGTATCCTCTAGCGGGAGTGGGGTCGAGCAGTACTTC
TRBV2	19	TRBD2	.	TRBJ2-7	CASTGLASGRDNPLYEQYF	TGTGCCAGCACGGGTTTGGCTAGCGGGAGGGACAATCCACTCTACGAGCAGTACTTC
TRBV11-1	13	TRBD1	.	TRBJ1-1	CAGLGQGDTEAFF	TGTGCCGGCCTGGGACAGGGAGACACTGAAGCTTTCTTT
TRBV27	14	.	.	TRBJ1-2	CASSFSPGLVGYTF	TGTGCCAGCAGTTTCTCGCCAGGCCTGGTTGGCTACACCTTC
TRBV27	15	.	.	TRBJ2-1	CASSPPGVSYNEQFF	TGTGCCAGCAGTCCGCCGGGAGTGTCCTACAATGAGCAGTTCTTC
TRBV27	17	.	.	TRBJ2-3	CASSLSALSPPTDTQYF	TGTGCCAGCAGTTTATCGGCCCTCTCCCCCCCCACAGATACGCAGTATTTT
TRBV28	14	.	.	TRBJ2-7	CASSPQVGAHEQYF	TGTGCCAGCAGTCCTCAAGTGGGGGCCCACGAGCAGTACTTC
TRBV6-6	14	TRBD2	.	TRBJ2-7	CASSYQRGPVEQYF	TGTGCCAGCAGTTACCAGCGGGGGCCCGTCGAGCAGTACTTC
TRBV7-9	13	.	.	TRBJ2-1	CASSVSGFGEQFF	TGTGCCAGCAGCGTGAGCGGGTTTGGTGAGCAGTTCTTC
TRBV6-5	15	TRBD1	.	TRBJ1-1	CASSYADRGNTEAFF	TGTGCCAGCAGTTACGCGGACAGGGGGAACACTGAAGCTTTCTTT
TRBV30	12	.	.	TRBJ2-1	CAWSAQGNEQFF	TGTGCCTGGAGTGCCCAGGGCAATGAGCAGTTCTTC
TRBV4-2	14	.	.	TRBJ2-3	CASSVQDGTDTQYF	TGTGCCAGCAGCGTACAGGACGGCACAGATACGCAGTATTTT
TRBV6-6	16	TRBD2	.	TRBJ2-2	CASSYSIGSGSWELFF	TGTGCCAGCAGTTACTCGATCGGGAGCGGGAGCTGGGAGCTGTTTTTT
TRBV6-5	16	.	.	TRBJ1-1	CASSYSRTGTRTEAFF	TGTGCCAGCAGTTACTCCCGAACAGGGACGCGCACTGAAGCTTTCTTT
TRBV7-8	17	TRBD1	.	TRBJ1-2	CASSLDPSQGPDYGYTF	TGTGCCAGCAGCTTAGACCCCTCACAGGGGCCGGACTATGGCTACACCTTC
TRBV6-1	13	TRBD1	.	TRBJ1-5	CASSGQGDQPQHF	TGTGCCAGCAGTGGACAGGGCGATCAGCCCCAGCATTTT
TRBV5-5	13	.	.	TRBJ2-5	CASSYRVQETQYF	TGTGCCAGCAGCTACCGGGTCCAAGAGACCCAGTACTTC
TRBV18	17	TRBD1	.	TRBJ1-5	CASSLGQGATGDQPQHF	TGTGCCAGCTCCCTCGGACAGGGGGCGACGGGTGATCAGCCCCAGCATTTT
TRBV19	15	TRBD1	.	TRBJ1-2	CASSPSGQGRGGYTF	TGTGCCAGTAGCCCATCCGGACAGGGTCGTGGTGGCTACACCTTC
TRBV7-9	15	.	.	TRBJ2-1	CASSPPGEGNNEQFF	TGTGCCAGCAGCCCTCCGGGAGAAGGAAACAATGAGCAGTTCTTC
TRBV27	15	TRBD1	.	TRBJ2-7	CASSFVGRGPFEQYF	TGTGCCAGCAGTTTCGTAGGCAGGGGGCCTTTCGAGCAGTACTTC
TRBV2	12	.	.	TRBJ1-1	CASSVVSIEAFF	TGTGCCAGCAGTGTTGTTTCCATCGAAGCTTTCTTT
TRBV6-1	17	.	.	TRBJ1-1	CASSEGGHRNRRTEAFF	TGTGCCAGCAGTGAAGGGGGACATCGAAATCGGAGGACTGAAGCTTTCTTT
TRBV4-1	17	TRBD2	.	TRBJ2-7	CASSQPSAGGLSYEQYF	TGCGCCAGCAGCCAACCTTCAGCGGGAGGGCTTTCCTACGAGCAGTACTTC
TRBV19	16	TRBD1	.	TRBJ1-2	CASSTGTGGIIYGYTF	TGTGCCAGTAGTACCGGGACAGGGGGCATCATCTATGGCTACACCTTC
TRBV27	13	.	.	TRBJ2-7	CASSGGVGREQYF	TGTGCCAGCAGCGGGGGAGTAGGGCGCGAGCAGTACTTC